A selection of T cell receptor beta chains follows, all from one sample in a study of blood T cell repertoires in COVID-19. Method: immunoSEQ multiplex PCR; TCRdb's copy keeps in-frame clones and lacks some. The table lists under 150,000 clones, over 60% of them singletons. The sample comprised peripheral blood. The receptors originated from a man at least 80 years old with acute or convalescent COVID-19. The CDR3 runs from the conserved cysteine through the conserved F or W. Clone size is given for some rows only: seen once, a few or many times, or a class if the clone is expanded.

cdr3_aa j_call v_call clone_size
CASSLLDRGEQYF TRBJ2-7 TRBV28 .
CASGPGNDNQPQHF TRBJ1-5 TRBV7-9 .
CASSQVDGGPYGYTF TRBJ1-2 TRBV4-1 few
CASSFIYSPSTSYEQYF TRBJ2-7 TRBV7-2 .
CASTFGRAPGGYTF TRBJ1-2 TRBV28 few
CASSLAAGGTEAFF TRBJ1-1 TRBV7-8 few
CAIRRDTNQETQYF TRBJ2-5 TRBV10-3 .
CASSIIWDRGRNTQYF TRBJ2-3 TRBV19 .
CASSEGGRGYTF TRBJ1-2 TRBV6-4 .
CASSVGQYNEKLFF TRBJ1-4 TRBV9 .
CATSRDRASGGYGYTF TRBJ1-2 TRBV15 once
CASRRNRGTGHQPQHF TRBJ1-5 TRBV28 .
CASSPTGQEYEQYF TRBJ2-7 TRBV5-1 .
CASSLGSLASYEQYF TRBJ2-7 TRBV5-1 .
CASSVTVNTEAFF TRBJ1-1 TRBV7-2 .
CASSLGGLGSPLHF TRBJ1-6 TRBV5-1 few
CASSGTSGGTGRTDTQYF TRBJ2-3 TRBV9 few
CASSLGGDGYTF TRBJ1-2 TRBV5-1 few
CASSQGRDTQYF TRBJ2-3 TRBV4-2 .
CASSLVYGTSGGPTGELFF TRBJ2-2 TRBV7-2 .
CARSLRVAKNIQYF TRBJ2-4 TRBV5-3 .
CASSFFGTKEKLFF TRBJ1-4 TRBV5-6 .
CASSHGLSYTF TRBJ1-2 TRBV4-3 .
CASSISTGVGTEAFF TRBJ1-1 TRBV19 .
CASELGLTEAFF TRBJ1-1 TRBV21-1 .
CASSRDRARNIQYF TRBJ2-4 TRBV27 .
CASSLFVAGERETQYF TRBJ2-5 TRBV5-1 .
CASSTGAGSPLHF TRBJ1-6 TRBV19 once